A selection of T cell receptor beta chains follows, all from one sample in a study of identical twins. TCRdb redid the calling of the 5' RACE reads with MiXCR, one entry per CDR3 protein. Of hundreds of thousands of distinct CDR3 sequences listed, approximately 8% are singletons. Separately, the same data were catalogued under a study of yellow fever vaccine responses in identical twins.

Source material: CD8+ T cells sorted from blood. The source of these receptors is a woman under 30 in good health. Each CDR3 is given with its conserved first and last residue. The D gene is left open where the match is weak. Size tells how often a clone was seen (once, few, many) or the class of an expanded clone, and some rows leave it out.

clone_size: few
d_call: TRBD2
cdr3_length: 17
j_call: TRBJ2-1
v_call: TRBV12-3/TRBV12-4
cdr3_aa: CASSLGHRAGGPNEQFF
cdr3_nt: TGTGCCAGCAGTTTAGGGCACAGGGCGGGGGGTCCGAATGAGCAGTTCTTC

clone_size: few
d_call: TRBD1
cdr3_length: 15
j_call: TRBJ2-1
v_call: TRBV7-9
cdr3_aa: CASSLEQGATNEQFF
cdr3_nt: TGTGCCAGCAGCTTAGAACAGGGGGCTACCAATGAGCAGTTCTTC

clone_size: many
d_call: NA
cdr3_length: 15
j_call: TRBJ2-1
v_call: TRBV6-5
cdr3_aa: CASSYSGGPNNEQFF
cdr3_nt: TGTGCCAGCAGTTACTCGGGAGGCCCAAACAATGAGCAGTTCTTC

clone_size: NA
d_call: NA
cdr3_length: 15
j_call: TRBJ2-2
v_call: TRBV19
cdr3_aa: CASRVRTENTGELFF
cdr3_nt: TGTGCCAGTCGGGTCAGGACGGAGAACACCGGGGAGCTGTTTTTT

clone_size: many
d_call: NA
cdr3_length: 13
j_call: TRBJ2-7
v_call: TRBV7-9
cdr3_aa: CASSPPHSYEQYF
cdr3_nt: TGTGCCAGCAGCCCGCCACACTCCTACGAGCAGTACTTC

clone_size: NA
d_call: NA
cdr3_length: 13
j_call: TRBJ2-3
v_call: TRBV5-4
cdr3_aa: CASSFQGTDTQYF
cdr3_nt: TGTGCCAGCAGCTTTCAGGGCACAGATACGCAGTATTTT

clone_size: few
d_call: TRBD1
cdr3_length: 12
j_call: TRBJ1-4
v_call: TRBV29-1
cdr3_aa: CSVGTANEKLFF
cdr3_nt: TGCAGCGTAGGGACAGCTAATGAAAAACTGTTTTTT

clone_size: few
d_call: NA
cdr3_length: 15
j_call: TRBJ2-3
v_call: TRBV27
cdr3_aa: CASRLEGRSTDTQYF
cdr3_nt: TGTGCCAGCAGACTAGAGGGGCGTAGCACAGATACGCAGTATTTT

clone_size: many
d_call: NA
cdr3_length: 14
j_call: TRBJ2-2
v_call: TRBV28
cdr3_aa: CASSLTGSGGELFF
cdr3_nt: TGTGCCAGCAGTTTAACAGGGTCCGGCGGGGAGCTGTTTTTT

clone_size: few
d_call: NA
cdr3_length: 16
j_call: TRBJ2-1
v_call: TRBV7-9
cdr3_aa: CASSRTAGDRRDEQFF
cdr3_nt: TGTGCCAGCAGCCGTACTGCGGGAGACAGGAGGGATGAGCAGTTCTTC

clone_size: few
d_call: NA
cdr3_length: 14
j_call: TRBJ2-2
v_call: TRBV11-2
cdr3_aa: CASSLIGDTGELFF
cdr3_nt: TGTGCCAGCAGCTTAATCGGGGACACCGGGGAGCTGTTTTTT

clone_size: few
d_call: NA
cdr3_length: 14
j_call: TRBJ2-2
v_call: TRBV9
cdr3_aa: CASSARDGGGELFF
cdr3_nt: TGTGCCAGCAGCGCCCGGGACGGCGGCGGGGAGCTGTTTTTT

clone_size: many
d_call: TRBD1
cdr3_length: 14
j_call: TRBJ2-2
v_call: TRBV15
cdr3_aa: CATSTGQGHGELFF
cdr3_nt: TGTGCCACCAGCACGGGACAGGGGCACGGGGAGCTGTTTTTT

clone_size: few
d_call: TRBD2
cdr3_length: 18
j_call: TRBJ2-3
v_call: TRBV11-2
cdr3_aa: CASSLEALAGAFTDTQYF
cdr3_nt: TGTGCCAGCAGCTTAGAGGCACTAGCGGGAGCCTTCACAGATACGCAGTATTTT

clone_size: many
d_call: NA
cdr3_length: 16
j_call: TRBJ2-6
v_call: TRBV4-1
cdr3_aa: CASSPSPGSGANVLTF
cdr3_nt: TGCGCCAGCAGCCCCTCACCCGGCTCTGGGGCCAACGTCCTGACTTTC

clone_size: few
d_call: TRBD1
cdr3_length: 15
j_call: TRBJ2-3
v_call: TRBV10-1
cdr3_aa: CARAPGTGEKNTQYF
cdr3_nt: TGCGCCAGGGCTCCCGGGACAGGAGAAAAAAATACGCAGTATTTT

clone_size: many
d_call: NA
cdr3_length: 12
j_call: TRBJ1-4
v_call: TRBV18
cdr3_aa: CASSHDTEKLFF
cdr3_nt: TGTGCCAGCTCGCACGATACTGAAAAACTGTTTTTT

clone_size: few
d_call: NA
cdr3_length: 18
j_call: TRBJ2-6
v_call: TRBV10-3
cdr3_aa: CAISQLGLTELGANVLTF
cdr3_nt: TGTGCCATCAGTCAACTCGGGCTGACTGAACTCGGGGCCAACGTCCTGACTTTC

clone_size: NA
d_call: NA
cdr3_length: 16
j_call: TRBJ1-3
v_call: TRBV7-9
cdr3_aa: CASSLVVGFSGNTIYF
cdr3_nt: TGTGCCAGCAGCTTAGTGGTGGGCTTCTCTGGAAACACCATATATTTT

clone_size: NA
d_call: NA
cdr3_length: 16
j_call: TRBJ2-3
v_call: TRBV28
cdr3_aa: CASSLSMDMSVDTQYF
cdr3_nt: TGTGCCAGCAGTTTATCGATGGACATGAGTGTAGATACGCAGTATTTT

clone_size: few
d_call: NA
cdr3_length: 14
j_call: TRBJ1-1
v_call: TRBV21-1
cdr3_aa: CASIPWTGNTEAFF
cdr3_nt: TGTGCCAGCATCCCCTGGACAGGGAACACTGAAGCTTTCTTT

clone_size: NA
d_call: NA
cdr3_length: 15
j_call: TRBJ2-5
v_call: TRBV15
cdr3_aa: CATSRDGAQQETQYF
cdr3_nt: TGTGCCACCAGCAGAGATGGGGCACAGCAAGAGACCCAGTACTTC

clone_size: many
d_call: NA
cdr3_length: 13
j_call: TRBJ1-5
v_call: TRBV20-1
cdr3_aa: CSAPLDSGQPQHF
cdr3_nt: TGCAGTGCTCCCCTTGACTCCGGGCAGCCCCAGCATTTT

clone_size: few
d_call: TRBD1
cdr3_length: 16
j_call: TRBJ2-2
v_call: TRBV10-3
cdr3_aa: CAISHKGQANTGELFF
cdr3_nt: TGTGCCATCAGCCACAAGGGACAGGCGAACACCGGGGAGCTGTTTTTT

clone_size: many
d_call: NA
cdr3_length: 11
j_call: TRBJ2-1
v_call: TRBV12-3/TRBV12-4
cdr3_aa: CASSLISEQFF
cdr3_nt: TGTGCCAGCAGTCTTATAAGTGAGCAGTTCTTC

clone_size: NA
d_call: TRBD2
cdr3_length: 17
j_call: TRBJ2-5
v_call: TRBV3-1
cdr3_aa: CASSQEAGLAVPETQYF
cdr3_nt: TGTGCCAGCAGCCAAGAAGCGGGACTAGCGGTCCCAGAGACCCAGTACTTC

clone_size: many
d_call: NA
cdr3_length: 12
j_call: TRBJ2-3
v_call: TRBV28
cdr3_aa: CASSTPGDTQYF
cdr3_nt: TGTGCCAGCAGTACCCCGGGGGATACGCAGTATTTT